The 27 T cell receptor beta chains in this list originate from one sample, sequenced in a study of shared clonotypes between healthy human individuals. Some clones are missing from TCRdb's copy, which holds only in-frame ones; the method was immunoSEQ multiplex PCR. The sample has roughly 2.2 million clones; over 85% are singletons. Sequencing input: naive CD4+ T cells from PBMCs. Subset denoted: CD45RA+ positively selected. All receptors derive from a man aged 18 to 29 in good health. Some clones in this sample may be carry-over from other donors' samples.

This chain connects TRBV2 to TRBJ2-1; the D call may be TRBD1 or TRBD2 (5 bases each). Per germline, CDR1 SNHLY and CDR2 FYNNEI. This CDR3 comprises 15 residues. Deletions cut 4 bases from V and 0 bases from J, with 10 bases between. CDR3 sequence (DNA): TGTGCCAGCAGTGGGGCTGGGGGCTCCTACAATGAGCAGTTCTTC. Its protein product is CASSGAGGSYNEQFF.

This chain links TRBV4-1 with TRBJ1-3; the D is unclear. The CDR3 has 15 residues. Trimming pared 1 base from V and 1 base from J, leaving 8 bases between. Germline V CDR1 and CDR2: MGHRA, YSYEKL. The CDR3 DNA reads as TGCGCCAGCAGCCAAGGAGTGGGGTCTGGAAACACCATATATTTT. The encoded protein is CASSQGVGSGNTIYF.

The CDR3 region has the DNA TGTGCCAGCAGCTCCGGGACAGGGGTCGCAGATACGCAGTATTTT. It codes for CASSSGTGVADTQYF. This rearrangement joins TRBV5-6 to TRBJ2-3, with TRBD1 matching over 10 bases. The length of the CDR3 is 15 residues. Germline values: CDR1 SGHDT, CDR2 YYEEEE. V shed 3 bases, J shed 4 bases, and the junction held 5 bases outside the gene matches.

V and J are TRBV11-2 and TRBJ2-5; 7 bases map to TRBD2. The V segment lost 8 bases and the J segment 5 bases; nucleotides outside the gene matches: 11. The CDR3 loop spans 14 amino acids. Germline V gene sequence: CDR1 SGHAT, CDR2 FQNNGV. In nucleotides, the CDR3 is TGTGCCAGCCAGAAATCGGGGGGACGCGAGACCCAGTACTTC. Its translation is CASQKSGGRETQYF.

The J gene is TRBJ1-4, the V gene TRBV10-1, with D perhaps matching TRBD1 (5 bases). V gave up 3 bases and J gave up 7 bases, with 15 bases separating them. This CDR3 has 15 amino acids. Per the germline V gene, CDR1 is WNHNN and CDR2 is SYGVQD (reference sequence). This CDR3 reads CASSERGRGGEKLFF. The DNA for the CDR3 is TGCGCCAGCAGTGAACGAGGGCGCGGGGGTGAAAAACTGTTTTTT.

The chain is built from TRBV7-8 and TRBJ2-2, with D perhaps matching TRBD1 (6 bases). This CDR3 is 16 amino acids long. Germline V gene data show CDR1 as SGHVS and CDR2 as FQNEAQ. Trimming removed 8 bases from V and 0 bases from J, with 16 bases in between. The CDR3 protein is CASGGRALPNTGELFF. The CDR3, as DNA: TGTGCCAGCGGGGGCAGGGCCCTTCCGAACACCGGGGAGCTGTTTTTT.

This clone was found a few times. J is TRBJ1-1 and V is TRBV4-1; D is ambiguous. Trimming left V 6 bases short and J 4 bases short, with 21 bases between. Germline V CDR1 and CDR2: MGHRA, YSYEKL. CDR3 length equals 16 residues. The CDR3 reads CASRRTGPQLGTEAFF. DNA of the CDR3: TGCGCCAGCAGACGCACCGGGCCTCAGTTGGGCACTGAAGCTTTCTTT.

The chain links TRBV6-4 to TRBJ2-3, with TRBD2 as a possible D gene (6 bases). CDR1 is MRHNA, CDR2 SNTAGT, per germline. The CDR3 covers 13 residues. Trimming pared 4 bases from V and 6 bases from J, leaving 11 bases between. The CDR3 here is CASSATSSDTQYF. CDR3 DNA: TGTGCCAGCAGTGCCACTAGCTCCGATACGCAGTATTTT.

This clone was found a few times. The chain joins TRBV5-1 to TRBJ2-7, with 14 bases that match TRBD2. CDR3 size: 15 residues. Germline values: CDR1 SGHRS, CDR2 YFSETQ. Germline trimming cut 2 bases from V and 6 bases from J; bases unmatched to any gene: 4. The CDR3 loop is CASSFGTSGSGEQYF. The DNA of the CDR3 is TGCGCCAGCAGCTTTGGGACTAGCGGGAGTGGCGAGCAGTACTTC.

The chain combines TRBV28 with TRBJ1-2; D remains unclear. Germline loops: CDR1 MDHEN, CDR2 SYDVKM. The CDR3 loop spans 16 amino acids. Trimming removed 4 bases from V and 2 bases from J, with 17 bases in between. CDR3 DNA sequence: TGTGCCAGCAGTTCCAATTCACCTCGAGCCAACTATGGCTACACCTTC. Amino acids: CASSSNSPRANYGYTF.

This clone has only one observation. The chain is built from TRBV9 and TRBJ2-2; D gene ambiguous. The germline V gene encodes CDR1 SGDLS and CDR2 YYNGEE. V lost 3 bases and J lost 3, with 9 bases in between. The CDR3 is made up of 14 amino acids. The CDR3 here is CASSAQDYTGELFF. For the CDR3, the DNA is TGTGCCAGCAGCGCCCAGGATTACACCGGGGAGCTGTTTTTT.

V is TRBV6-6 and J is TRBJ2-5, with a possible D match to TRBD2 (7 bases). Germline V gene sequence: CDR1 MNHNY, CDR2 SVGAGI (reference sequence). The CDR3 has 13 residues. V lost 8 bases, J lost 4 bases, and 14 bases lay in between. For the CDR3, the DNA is TGTGCCAGCGTAAGGGGGGGGTCAGAGACCCAGTACTTC. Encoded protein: CASVRGGSETQYF.

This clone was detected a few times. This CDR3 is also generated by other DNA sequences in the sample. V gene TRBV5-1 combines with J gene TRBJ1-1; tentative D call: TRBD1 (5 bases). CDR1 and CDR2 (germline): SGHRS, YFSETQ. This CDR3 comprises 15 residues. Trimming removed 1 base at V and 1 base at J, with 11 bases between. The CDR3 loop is CASSLRTGENTEAFF. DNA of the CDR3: TGCGCCAGCAGCTTGAGAACAGGTGAGAACACTGAAGCTTTCTTT.

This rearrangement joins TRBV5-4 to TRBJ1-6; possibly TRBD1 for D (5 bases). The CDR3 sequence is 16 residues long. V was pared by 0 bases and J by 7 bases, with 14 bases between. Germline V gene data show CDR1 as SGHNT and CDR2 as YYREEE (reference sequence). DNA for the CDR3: TGTGCCAGCAGCTTGGGCGCGGGACGGACAAATTCACCCCTCCACTTT. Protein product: CASSLGAGRTNSPLHF.

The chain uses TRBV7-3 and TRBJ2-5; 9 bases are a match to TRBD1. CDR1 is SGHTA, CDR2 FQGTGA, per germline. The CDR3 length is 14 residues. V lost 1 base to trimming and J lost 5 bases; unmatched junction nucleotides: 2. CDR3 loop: CASSLNRGPETQYF. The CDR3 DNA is TGTGCCAGCAGCTTAAACAGGGGGCCTGAGACCCAGTACTTC.

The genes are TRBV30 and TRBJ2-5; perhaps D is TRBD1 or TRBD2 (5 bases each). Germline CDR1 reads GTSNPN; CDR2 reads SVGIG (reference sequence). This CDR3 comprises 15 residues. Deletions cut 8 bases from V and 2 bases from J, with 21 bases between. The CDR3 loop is CAGTRTGRAQETQYF. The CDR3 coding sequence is TGTGCCGGGACCCGAACCGGGCGGGCGCAAGAGACCCAGTACTTC. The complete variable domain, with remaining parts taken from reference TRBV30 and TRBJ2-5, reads SQTIHQWPATLVQPVGSPLSLECTVEGTSNPNLYWYRQAAGRGLQLLFYSVGIGQISSEVPQNLSASRPQDRQFILSSKKLLLSDSGFYLCAGTRTGRAQETQYFGPGTRLLVL.

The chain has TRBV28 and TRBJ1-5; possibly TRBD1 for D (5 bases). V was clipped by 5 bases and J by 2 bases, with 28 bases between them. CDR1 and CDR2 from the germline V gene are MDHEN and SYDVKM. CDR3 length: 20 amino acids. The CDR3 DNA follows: TGTGCCAGCAGTGGCCCAACAGAGGGGTGGGTTTTTATGGGCAATCAGCCCCAGCATTTT. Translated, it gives CASSGPTEGWVFMGNQPQHF.

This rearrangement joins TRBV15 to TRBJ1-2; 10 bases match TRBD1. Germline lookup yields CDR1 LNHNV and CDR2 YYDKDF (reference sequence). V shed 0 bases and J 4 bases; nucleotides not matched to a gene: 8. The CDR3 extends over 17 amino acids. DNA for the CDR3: TGTGCCACCAGCAGAGATCGGGACAGGGGAACGACCTATGGCTACACCTTC. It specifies CATSRDRDRGTTYGYTF.

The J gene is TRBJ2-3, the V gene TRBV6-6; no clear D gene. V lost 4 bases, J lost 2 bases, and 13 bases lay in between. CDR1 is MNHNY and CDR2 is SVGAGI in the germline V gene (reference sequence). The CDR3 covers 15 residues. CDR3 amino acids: CASSLGSPITDTQYF. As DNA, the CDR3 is TGTGCCAGCAGTTTAGGCTCTCCAATCACAGATACGCAGTATTTT.

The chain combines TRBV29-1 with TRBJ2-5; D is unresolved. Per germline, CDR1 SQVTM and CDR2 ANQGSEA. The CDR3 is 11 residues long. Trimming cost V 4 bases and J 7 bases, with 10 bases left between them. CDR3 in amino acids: CSVGGEGTQYF. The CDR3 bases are TGCAGCGTTGGAGGTGAAGGGACCCAGTACTTC.

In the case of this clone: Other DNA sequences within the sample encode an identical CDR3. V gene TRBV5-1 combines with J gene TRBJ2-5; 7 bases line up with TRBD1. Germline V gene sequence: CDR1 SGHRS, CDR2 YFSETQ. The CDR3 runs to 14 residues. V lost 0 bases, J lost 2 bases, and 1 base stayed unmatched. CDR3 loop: CASSLGTGQETQYF. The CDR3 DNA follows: TGCGCCAGCAGCTTGGGGACAGGTCAAGAGACCCAGTACTTC.

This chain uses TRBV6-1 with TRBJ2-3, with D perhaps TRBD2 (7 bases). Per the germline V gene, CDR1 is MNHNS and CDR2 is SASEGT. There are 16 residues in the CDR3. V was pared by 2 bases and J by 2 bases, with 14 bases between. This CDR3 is CASSEIAGAFTDTQYF. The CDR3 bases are TGTGCCAGCAGTGAAATCGCGGGGGCATTCACAGATACGCAGTATTTT.

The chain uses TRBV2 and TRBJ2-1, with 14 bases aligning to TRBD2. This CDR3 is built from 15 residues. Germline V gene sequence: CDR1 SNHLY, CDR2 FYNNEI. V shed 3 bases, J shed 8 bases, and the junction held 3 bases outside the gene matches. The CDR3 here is CASSEGLAGVYEQFF. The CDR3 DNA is TGTGCCAGCAGTGAGGGACTAGCGGGAGTATATGAGCAGTTCTTC.

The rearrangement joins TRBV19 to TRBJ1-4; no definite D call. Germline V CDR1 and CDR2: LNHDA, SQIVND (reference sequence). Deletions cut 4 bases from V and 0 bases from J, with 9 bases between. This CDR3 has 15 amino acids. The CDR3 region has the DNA TGTGCCAGTAGTAGGGATCCACCAACTAATGAAAAACTGTTTTTT. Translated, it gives CASSRDPPTNEKLFF.

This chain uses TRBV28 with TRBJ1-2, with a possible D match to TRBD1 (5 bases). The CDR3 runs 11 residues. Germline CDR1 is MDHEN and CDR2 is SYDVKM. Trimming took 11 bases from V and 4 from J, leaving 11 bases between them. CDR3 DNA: TGTGCCTCGGGGGATTTCTATGGCTACACCTTC. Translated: CASGDFYGYTF.

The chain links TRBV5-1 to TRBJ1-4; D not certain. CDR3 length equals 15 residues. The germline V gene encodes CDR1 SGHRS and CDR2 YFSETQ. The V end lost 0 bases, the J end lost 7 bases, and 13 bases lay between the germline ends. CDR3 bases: TGCGCCAGCAGCTTGGGCGGTCAACGGGGTGAAAAACTGTTTTTT. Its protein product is CASSLGGQRGEKLFF.

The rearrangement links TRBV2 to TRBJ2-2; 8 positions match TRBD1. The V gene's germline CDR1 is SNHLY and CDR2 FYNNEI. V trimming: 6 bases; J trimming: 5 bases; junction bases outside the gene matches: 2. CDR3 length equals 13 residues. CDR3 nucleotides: TGTGCCAGCAGGACAGGGGAGACCGGGGAGCTGTTTTTT. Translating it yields CASRTGETGELFF.